This TCR beta chain appears in the sequencing data of a study of T cell responses to AZD1222 COVID-19 vaccine. Profiling relied on immunoSEQ multiplex PCR, and the TCRdb table lists in-frame clones only, not all of them. The repertoire holds about 110,000 clones, with 80% to 90% as singletons. V dropped 6 bases and J dropped 6; count of bases not matched to a gene: 11. CDR1 is SGHNT, CDR2 YENEEA, per germline. The CDR3 loop spans 15 amino acids. In the case of this clone: Its matching antigen is unknown.

Study-wide findings and caveats: Spike-specific TCR depth and breadth grew after two AZD1222 doses. At study baseline, merely over 5 AZD1222 recipients were seropositive.

This clonotype was sampled from an adult who received the AZD1222 COVID-19 vaccine. The chain joins TRBV11-3 to TRBJ1-5, with TRBD1 identical over 7 bases. This material consisted of peripheral blood, taken 28 days after the second AZD1222 dose. As DNA, the CDR3 is TGTGCCAGCAGGATCCGGGGACAGATAGGTCAGCCCCAGCATTTT. Translating gives CASRIRGQIGQPQHF.